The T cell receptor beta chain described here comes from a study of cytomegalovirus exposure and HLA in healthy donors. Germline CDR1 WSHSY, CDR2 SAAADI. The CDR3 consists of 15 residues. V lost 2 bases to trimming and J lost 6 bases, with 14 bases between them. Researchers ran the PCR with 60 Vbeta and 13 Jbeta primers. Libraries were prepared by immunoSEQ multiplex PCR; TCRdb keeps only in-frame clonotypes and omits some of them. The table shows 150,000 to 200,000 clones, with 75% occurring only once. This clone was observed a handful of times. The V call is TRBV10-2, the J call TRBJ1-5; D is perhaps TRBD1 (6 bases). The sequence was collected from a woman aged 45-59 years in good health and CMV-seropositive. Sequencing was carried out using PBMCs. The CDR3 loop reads CASSERGGVGQPQHF. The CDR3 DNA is TGCGCCAGCAGTGAGAGGGGGGGTGTGGGTCAGCCCCAGCATTTT.